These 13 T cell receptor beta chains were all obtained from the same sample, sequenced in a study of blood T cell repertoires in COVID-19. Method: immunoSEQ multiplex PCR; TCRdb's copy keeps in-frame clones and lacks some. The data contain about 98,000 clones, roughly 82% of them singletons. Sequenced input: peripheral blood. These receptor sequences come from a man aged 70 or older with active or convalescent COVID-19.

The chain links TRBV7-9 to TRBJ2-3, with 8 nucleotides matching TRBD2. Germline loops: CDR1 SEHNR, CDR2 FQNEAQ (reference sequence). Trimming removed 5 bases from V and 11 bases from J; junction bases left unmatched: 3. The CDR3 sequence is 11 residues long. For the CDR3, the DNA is TGTGCCAGCAGCATTAGCGGGGAGCAGTATTTT. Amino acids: CASSISGEQYF.

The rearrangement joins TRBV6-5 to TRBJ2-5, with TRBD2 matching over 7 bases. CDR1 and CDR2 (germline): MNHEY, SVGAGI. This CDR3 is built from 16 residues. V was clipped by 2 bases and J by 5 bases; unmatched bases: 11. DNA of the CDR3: TGTGCCAGCAGTTACCGTTCGGTGCGGGGAGGGGAGACCCAGTACTTC. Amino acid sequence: CASSYRSVRGGETQYF.

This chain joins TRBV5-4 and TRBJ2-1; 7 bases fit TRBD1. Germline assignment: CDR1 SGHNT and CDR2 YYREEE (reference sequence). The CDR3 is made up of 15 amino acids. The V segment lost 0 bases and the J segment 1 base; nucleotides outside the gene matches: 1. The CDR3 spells CASSLEQGSYNEQFF. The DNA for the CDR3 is TGTGCCAGCAGCTTGGAACAGGGGTCCTACAATGAGCAGTTCTTC.

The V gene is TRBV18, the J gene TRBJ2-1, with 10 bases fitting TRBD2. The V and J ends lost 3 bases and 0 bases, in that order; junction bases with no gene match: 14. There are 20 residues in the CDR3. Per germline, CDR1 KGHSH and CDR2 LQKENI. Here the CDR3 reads CASSPRGPSSGGSSYNEQFF. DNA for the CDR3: TGTGCCAGCTCACCCCGAGGCCCCTCTAGCGGGGGAAGCTCCTACAATGAGCAGTTCTTC.

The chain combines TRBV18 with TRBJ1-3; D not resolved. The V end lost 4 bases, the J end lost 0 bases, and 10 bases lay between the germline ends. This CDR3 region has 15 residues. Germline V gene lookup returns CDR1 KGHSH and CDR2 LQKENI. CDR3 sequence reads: CASSLTESSGNTIYF. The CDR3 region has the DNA TGTGCCAGCTCACTTACGGAGAGCTCTGGAAACACCATATATTTT.

The CDR3 coding sequence is TGTGCCAGCAGCCAACCTCAGGGATACACTGAAGCTTTCTTT. This gives the protein CASSQPQGYTEAFF. The V and J genes are TRBV14 and TRBJ1-1; a weak D match, TRBD1 (5 bases). CDR1 and CDR2 (germline): SGHDN, FVKESK. V lost 2 bases and J lost 3, with 10 bases in between. The CDR3 spans 14 residues.

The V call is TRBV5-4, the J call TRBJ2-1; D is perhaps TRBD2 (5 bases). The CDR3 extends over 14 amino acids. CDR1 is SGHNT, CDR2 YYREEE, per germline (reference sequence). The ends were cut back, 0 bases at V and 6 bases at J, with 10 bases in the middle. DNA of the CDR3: TGTGCCAGCAGCTTGGGGCTAGCTAGCAATGAGCAGTTCTTC. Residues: CASSLGLASNEQFF.

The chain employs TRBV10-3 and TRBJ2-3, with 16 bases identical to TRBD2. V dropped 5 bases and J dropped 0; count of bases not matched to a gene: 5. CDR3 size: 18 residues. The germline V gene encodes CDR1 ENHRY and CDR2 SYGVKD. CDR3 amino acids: CAISKGLAGGTSTDTQYF. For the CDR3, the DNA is TGTGCCATCAGTAAGGGACTAGCGGGGGGGACTAGCACAGATACGCAGTATTTT.

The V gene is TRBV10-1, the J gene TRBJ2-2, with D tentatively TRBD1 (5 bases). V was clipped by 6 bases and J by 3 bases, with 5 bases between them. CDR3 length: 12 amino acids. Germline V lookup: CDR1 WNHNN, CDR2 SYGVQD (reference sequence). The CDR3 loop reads CASRGDTGELFF. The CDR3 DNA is TGCGCCAGCAGAGGGGACACCGGGGAGCTGTTTTTT.

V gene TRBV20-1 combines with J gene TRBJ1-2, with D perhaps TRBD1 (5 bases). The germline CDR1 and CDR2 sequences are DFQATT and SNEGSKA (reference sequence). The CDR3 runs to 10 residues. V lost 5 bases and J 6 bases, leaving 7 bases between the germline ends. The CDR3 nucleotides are TGCAGTGCTGGCAGGGATGGCTACACCTTC. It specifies CSAGRDGYTF.

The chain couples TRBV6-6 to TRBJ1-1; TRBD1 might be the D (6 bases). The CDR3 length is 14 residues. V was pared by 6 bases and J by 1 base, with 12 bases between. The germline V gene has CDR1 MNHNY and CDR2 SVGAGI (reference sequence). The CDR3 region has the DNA TGTGCCAGCAGGCGACAGGTGGAGAACACTGAAGCTTTCTTT. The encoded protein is CASRRQVENTEAFF.

The CDR3, as DNA: TGTGCCAGCAGTTTGGGACAGGGGGCGGACTACGAGCAGTACTTC. Translation gives CASSLGQGADYEQYF. This chain joins TRBV27 and TRBJ2-7; 12 bases line up with TRBD1. This CDR3 contains 15 residues. J was trimmed by 3 bases and V by 3 bases; bases with no gene match: 3. Germline CDR1 MNHEY, CDR2 SMNVEV (reference sequence).

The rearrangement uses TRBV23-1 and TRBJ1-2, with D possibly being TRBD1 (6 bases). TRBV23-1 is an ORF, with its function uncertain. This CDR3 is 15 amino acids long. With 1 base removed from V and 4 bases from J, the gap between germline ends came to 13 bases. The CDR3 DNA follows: TGCGCCAGCAGTCAATACTCAAACAGGGTCTATGGCTACACCTTC. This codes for CASSQYSNRVYGYTF.